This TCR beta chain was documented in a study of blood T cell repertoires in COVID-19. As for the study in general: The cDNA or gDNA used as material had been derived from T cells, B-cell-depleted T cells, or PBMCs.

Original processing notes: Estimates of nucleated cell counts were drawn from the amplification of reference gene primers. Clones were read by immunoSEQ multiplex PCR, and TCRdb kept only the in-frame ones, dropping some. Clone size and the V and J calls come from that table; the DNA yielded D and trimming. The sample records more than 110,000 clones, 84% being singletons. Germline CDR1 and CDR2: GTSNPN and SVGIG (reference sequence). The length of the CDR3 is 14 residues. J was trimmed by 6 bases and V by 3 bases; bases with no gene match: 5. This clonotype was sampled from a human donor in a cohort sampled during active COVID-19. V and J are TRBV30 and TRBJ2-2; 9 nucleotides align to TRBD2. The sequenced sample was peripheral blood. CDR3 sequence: CAWRGTSFSGELFF. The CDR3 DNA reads TGTGCCTGGAGAGGGACTAGCTTCTCCGGGGAGCTGTTTTTT.